A single sample gave rise to the 6 T cell receptor beta chains below, sequenced in a study of Tregs in tolerant kidney transplant recipients. Libraries were prepared by immunoSEQ multiplex PCR; TCRdb keeps only in-frame clonotypes and omits some of them. The table records more than 25,000 clones, over 65% of them present only once. What these receptors recognize is not known. The sample consisted of Tregs from blood cultured with allogeneic cells. The receptors come from a human donor in good health.

This clone was seen a single time. V is TRBV18 and J is TRBJ1-2; D remains ambiguous. Trimming removed 3 bases at V and 2 bases at J, with 10 bases between. This CDR3 spans 14 amino acids. Per germline, CDR1 KGHSH and CDR2 LQKENI. CDR3 nucleotide sequence: TGTGCCAGCTCACCCTTTACACCGAACTATGGCTACACCTTC. Its translation is CASSPFTPNYGYTF.

The chain uses TRBV12-5 and TRBJ1-2; weak D call: TRBD1 (5 bases). Germline CDR1 and CDR2: LGHNT and FRNRAP. Trimming left V 4 bases short and J 3 bases short, with 15 bases between. The CDR3 is 15 amino acids. The DNA for the CDR3 is TGTGCTAGTGGTTCCCCCCCGGAGGGACACTATGGCTACACCTTC. Translated: CASGSPPEGHYGYTF.

The chain employs TRBV5-1 and TRBJ1-1, with 8 bases identical to TRBD1. The CDR3 has 15 amino acids. From germline, CDR1 is SGHRS and CDR2 YFSETQ. Unmatched junction bases numbered 8, after V lost 5 bases and J lost 2 bases. CDR3 amino acids: CASRETGAINTEAFF. The CDR3 bases are TGCGCCAGCAGGGAGACAGGGGCTATAAACACTGAAGCTTTCTTT.

CDR3 loop: CASSESAGRRSGANVLTF. In nucleotides, the CDR3 is TGTGCCAGCAGCGAATCAGCGGGTCGTCGCTCTGGGGCCAACGTCCTGACTTTC. This chain links TRBV7-9 with TRBJ2-6; D perhaps matches TRBD2 (6 bases). The CDR3 consists of 18 residues. In germline, CDR1 is SEHNR, CDR2 FQNEAQ (reference sequence). Trimming cost V 5 bases and J 0 bases, with 17 bases left between them. The full variable domain, with the rest looked up from reference TRBV7-9 and TRBJ2-6, is DTGVSQNPRHKITKRGQNVTFRCDPISEHNRLYWYRQTLGQGPEFLTYFQNEAQLEKSRLLSDRFSAERPKGSFSTLEIQRTEQGDSAMYLCASSESAGRRSGANVLTFGAGSRLTVL.

This chain uses TRBV6-1 with TRBJ1-5, with 9 positions matching TRBD1. The CDR3 loop spans 21 amino acids. Germline V gene data show CDR1 as MNHNS and CDR2 as SASEGT. Trimming took 0 bases from V and 5 from J; bases not matched to a gene: 20. The CDR3 is CASSEALGASGQGRGDQPQHF. The CDR3 region has the DNA TGTGCCAGCAGTGAAGCGCTTGGGGCTTCGGGACAGGGAAGGGGAGATCAGCCCCAGCATTTT.

A few counts support this clone. The genes are TRBV13 and TRBJ1-2, with D uncertain. CDR3 size: 13 residues. With 3 bases removed from V and 1 base from J, the gap between germline ends came to 6 bases. Germline CDR1 is PRHDT and CDR2 is FYEKMQ (reference sequence). DNA for the CDR3: TGTGCCAGCAGCTTCCAACTTAACTATGGCTACACCTTC. Protein sequence: CASSFQLNYGYTF.